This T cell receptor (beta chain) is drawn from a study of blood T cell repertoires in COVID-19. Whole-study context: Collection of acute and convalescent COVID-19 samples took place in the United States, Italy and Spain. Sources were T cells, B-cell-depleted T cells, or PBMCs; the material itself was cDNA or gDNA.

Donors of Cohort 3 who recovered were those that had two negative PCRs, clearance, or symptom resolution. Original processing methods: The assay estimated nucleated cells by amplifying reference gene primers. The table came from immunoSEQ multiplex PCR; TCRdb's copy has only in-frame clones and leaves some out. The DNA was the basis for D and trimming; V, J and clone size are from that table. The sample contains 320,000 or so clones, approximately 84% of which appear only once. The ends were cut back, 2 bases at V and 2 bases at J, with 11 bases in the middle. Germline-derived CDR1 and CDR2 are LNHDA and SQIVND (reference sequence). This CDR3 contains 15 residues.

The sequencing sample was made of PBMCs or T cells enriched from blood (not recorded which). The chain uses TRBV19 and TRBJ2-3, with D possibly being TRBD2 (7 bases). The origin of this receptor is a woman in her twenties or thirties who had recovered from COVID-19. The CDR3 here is CASSIIGGPTDTQYF. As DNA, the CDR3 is TGTGCCAGTAGTATAATCGGGGGGCCCACAGATACGCAGTATTTT.